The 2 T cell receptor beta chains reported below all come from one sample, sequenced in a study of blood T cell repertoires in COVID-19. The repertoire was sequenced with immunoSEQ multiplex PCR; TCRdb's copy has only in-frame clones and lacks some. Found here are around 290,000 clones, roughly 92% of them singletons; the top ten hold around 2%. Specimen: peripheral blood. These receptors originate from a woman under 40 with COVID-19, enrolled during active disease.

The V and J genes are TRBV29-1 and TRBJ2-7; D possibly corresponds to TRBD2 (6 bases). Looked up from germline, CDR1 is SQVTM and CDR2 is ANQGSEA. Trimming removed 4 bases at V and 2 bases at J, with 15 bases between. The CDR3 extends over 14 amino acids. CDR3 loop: CSVGGNHYPYEQYF. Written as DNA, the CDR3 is TGCAGCGTTGGCGGGAACCACTACCCCTACGAGCAGTACTTC.

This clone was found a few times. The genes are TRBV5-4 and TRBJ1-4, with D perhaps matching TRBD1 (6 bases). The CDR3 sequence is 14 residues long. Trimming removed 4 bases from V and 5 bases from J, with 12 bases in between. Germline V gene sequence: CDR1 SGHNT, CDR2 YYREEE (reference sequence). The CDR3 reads CASSADSANEKLFF. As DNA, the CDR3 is TGTGCCAGCAGCGCGGACAGTGCGAATGAAAAACTGTTTTTT.